Following are 15 T cell receptor beta chains from one sample sequenced in a study of T cell repertoires in cytomegalovirus infection (dated by TCRdb to the late 2010s). The treatment or condition label of this sample denotes: in vitro stimulation with specific CMV peptide epitopes to enrich CMV-specific T cells. No antigen is known for these receptors. The instrument was an Illumina HiSeq 1500. Clones were called with MiXCR by TCRdb after fastp trimmed the public reads at Q25, and only in-frame beta chains were retained. Rows merge per CDR3 protein into single entries with the most common DNA and genes. The sample table records about 55,000 distinct CDR3 sequences; around 18% of these occur just once. Roughly 67% of the sample lies in the top ten. Source: CD8+ T cells from cultured PBMCs, taken from culture after CMV antigen stimulation. Receptor source: a human donor in good health (CMV status not recorded). Some clones in this sample may be carry-over from other donors' samples.

The chain recombines TRBV7-9 with TRBJ2-7; D unclear. CDR3 length: 12 amino acids. The germline CDR1 and CDR2 sequences are SEHNR and FQNEAQ (reference sequence). V was pared by 0 bases and J by 6 bases, with 6 bases between. This chain's CDR3 is CASSLATSEQYF. The CDR3, as DNA: TGTGCCAGCAGCTTAGCCACTTCCGAGCAGTACTTC.

This clonotype has more than one count but fewer than ten. The gene calls are TRBV29-1 and TRBJ2-7; 11 positions agree with TRBD2. V was clipped by 6 bases and J by 4 bases; unmatched bases: 8. The CDR3 sequence is 14 residues long. CDR1 is SQVTM and CDR2 is ANQGSEA in the germline V gene. The DNA of the CDR3 is TGCAGCGTAGTCGGTAGCGGGAGGGCTTACGAGCAGTACTTC. This codes for CSVVGSGRAYEQYF.

Only one count was recorded for this clonotype. V usage is TRBV9 and J usage is TRBJ2-3; 9 bases map to TRBD1. V was clipped by 3 bases and J by 4 bases; unmatched bases: 6. CDR3 length: 15 residues. Germline V CDR1 and CDR2: SGDLS, YYNGEE. The DNA of the CDR3 is TGTGCCAGCAGCGCCCGGACAGGGGTTCCAGATACGCAGTATTTT. Amino acids: CASSARTGVPDTQYF.

In this sample, this clonotype turned up once. The chain employs TRBV5-6 and TRBJ2-3; D gene unclear. CDR1 and CDR2 (germline): SGHDT, YYEEEE. The V end lost 0 bases, the J end lost 8 bases, and 7 bases lay between the germline ends. This CDR3 has 12 residues. CDR3 in amino acids: CASSLGVSTQYF. CDR3 sequence (DNA): TGTGCCAGCAGCTTGGGAGTGAGTACGCAGTATTTT.

This chain joins TRBV9 and TRBJ2-7; a possible D gene is TRBD2 (6 bases). Germline V CDR1 and CDR2: SGDLS, YYNGEE. V was shortened by 0 bases and J by 0 bases, with 10 bases between the two germline ends. The CDR3 totals 15 residues. The CDR3 bases are TGTGCCAGCAGCGTAGGGAGTAGCGGCTCCTACGAGCAGTACTTC. Translated: CASSVGSSGSYEQYF.

This clonotype has just one count. This chain links TRBV15 with TRBJ2-1; weak D call: TRBD2 (6 bases). This CDR3 has 15 residues. Germline CDR1 is LNHNV and CDR2 is YYDKDF (reference sequence). Trimming took 0 bases from V and 4 from J, leaving 10 bases between them. In DNA, the CDR3 is TGTGCCACCAGCAGAGAGACGGGAGCTTACAATGAGCAGTTCTTC. It yields the protein CATSRETGAYNEQFF.

The sample holds a few counts of this clonotype. The chain couples TRBV4-3 to TRBJ1-2, with a tentative D call TRBD1 (5 bases). From germline, CDR1 is LGHNA and CDR2 YSLEER. Trimming took off 0 bases at V and 6 bases at J, with 11 bases between the two ends. This CDR3 is built from 14 residues. CDR3 in DNA: TGCGCCAGCAGCCAAGAGGGGGTAGTAAATGGCTACACCTTC. It is translated as CASSQEGVVNGYTF.

There are a few counts of this clonotype. The V gene is TRBV14, the J gene TRBJ2-3; 9 bases map to TRBD1. V was pared by 0 bases and J by 7 bases, with 23 bases of the junction left unmatched. The CDR3 totals 21 residues. Per germline, CDR1 SGHDN and CDR2 FVKESK. The CDR3: CASSQDFWDRDPSGAANTQYF. DNA for the CDR3: TGTGCCAGCAGCCAAGACTTCTGGGACAGGGACCCGAGTGGGGCCGCAAATACGCAGTATTTT.

This clonotype was picked up a small number of times. J is TRBJ1-2 and V is TRBV7-9, with D uncertain. This CDR3 has 12 residues. V was shortened by 5 bases and J by 6 bases, with 10 bases between the two germline ends. The germline gives CDR1 SEHNR, CDR2 FQNEAQ (reference sequence). The CDR3 DNA is TGTGCCAGCAGCGACTGGATTGATGGCTACACCTTC. This codes for CASSDWIDGYTF.

In this sample, this clonotype turned up a few times. The chain uses TRBV28 and TRBJ1-1; D gene ambiguous. This CDR3 comprises 13 residues. V was shortened by 6 bases and J by 0 bases, with 8 bases between the two germline ends. Per germline, CDR1 MDHEN and CDR2 SYDVKM. For the CDR3, the DNA is TGTGCCAGCAGGCTAAGCTTGAACACTGAAGCTTTCTTT. It specifies CASRLSLNTEAFF.

The chain joins TRBV9 to TRBJ2-1; 12 bases line up with TRBD2. Trimming cost V 3 bases and J 5 bases; bases outside gene matches: 3. CDR1 and CDR2 from the germline V gene are SGDLS and YYNGEE. The CDR3 is made up of 15 amino acids. This CDR3 is CASSASGRVHNEQFF. The CDR3 nucleotides read TGTGCCAGCAGCGCTAGCGGGAGGGTCCACAATGAGCAGTTCTTC.

The chain employs TRBV7-2 and TRBJ2-5; 8 positions agree with TRBD2. Trimming at V came to 5 bases and at J to 1 base, leaving 6 bases not matched to a gene. The CDR3 covers 15 residues. In germline, CDR1 is SGHTA, CDR2 FQGNSA. The DNA for the CDR3 is TGTGCCAGCAGCCCAATCACTAGCGGCCAAGAGACCCAGTACTTC. Translating gives CASSPITSGQETQYF.

The chain has TRBV11-1 and TRBJ2-7; D call uncertain. V lost 5 bases to trimming and J lost 0 bases, with 14 bases between them. CDR3 length: 15 residues. CDR1 and CDR2 (germline): SGHAT, FQDESV (reference sequence). This CDR3 reads CASSDGLLSSYEQYF. CDR3 coding DNA: TGTGCCAGCAGCGACGGGTTATTAAGCTCCTACGAGCAGTACTTC.

This clonotype turned up a few times. The chain uses TRBV11-2 and TRBJ2-1, with 7 bases matching TRBD2. Trimming took 7 bases from V and 0 from J; bases not matched to a gene: 6. The CDR3 is 15 amino acids. Germline CDR1 SGHAT, CDR2 FQNNGV. In nucleotides, the CDR3 is TGTGCCAGCATCTACGGGGGGAGCTCCTACAATGAGCAGTTCTTC. As protein: CASIYGGSSYNEQFF.

In DNA, the CDR3 is TGTGCCAGCAGCTTGATCGGTATCTCCTACGAGCAGTACTTC. Translating gives CASSLIGISYEQYF. This chain links TRBV7-8 with TRBJ2-7; D unresolved. The CDR3 totals 14 residues. V gave up 3 bases and J gave up 0 bases, with 9 bases separating them. Germline lookup yields CDR1 SGHVS and CDR2 FQNEAQ.